This T cell receptor beta chain was recorded in a study of T cell responses to AZD1222 COVID-19 vaccine (dated by TCRdb to about 2021). General notes on the study: AZD1222 recipients given second doses at about 4 weeks or at about 12 weeks were pooled, since spike-specific TCR depth and breadth were not found to differ between the two schedules. TCR sequencing was performed for 233 trial participants, of whom around 200 were given two doses of AZD1222 and around 26 were given two doses of MenACWY control vaccine. Trial participants were enrolled by age into subgroups of 18-55, 56-69 and 70-plus years, and around 150, 29 and 61 TCR-sequenced participants, respectively, were included in these subgroups. Study-wide conclusions, independent of this receptor: No day 14 peak-response samples were available, so repertoires were characterized only after the peak T cell response. Epitopes outside the regions mutated in the B.1.351 and B.1.1.7 variants were reportedly recognized by nearly half of the unique spike-specific TCRs. In the small 56-69-year group, the increase in depth fell short of significance, most likely because of low power. Most participants were white British and females outnumbered males, and the authors suggested that clonal diversity may have been underestimated. CD4 TCRs associated with the vaccine covered the entire spike protein, and the dominant responses were in regions 160-218 and 743-854. A significant rise in spike-specific TCR breadth and depth was observed after two AZD1222 doses relative to day 0 and relative to MenACWY recipients. Conclusions about previously exposed vaccinees are limited, since just six AZD1222 recipients were seropositive for SARS-CoV-2 at baseline.

The sample's time point label, in plain terms: baseline before first vaccination. Samples from vaccinated people were obtained from the UK trials COV001 and COV002, which included a single-blind randomized controlled phase 2/3 trial of AZD1222 (ChAdOx1 nCoV-19) in healthy adults. Trial participant PBMC samples were collected at day 0 and day 28 after the second dose for TCRbeta chain sequencing. CDR1 KGHSH and CDR2 LQKENI were looked up in the germline V gene. V and J are trimmed by 3 bases and 12 bases, and the gene matches miss 1 base of the junction. Spanning cysteine to phenylalanine, the CDR3 consists of 13 amino acids. The entry retains the CDR3 DNA only, 39 bases that are in frame from base 1. About this clone itself: There is no known antigen for this receptor. No clone much larger than this one lies a single base away; base qualities are absent.

The CDR3 regions of human TCRbeta chains were analyzed by immunosequencing. As for the authors' bioinformatics: TCRs in the repertoires were matched against a reference library of SARS-CoV-2-specific TCRs that had been generated with the MIRA antigen-specificity platform. Breadth was defined as the fraction of unique TCRs that were SARS-CoV-2-associated. Depth was defined as the fraction of total T cells that were SARS-CoV-2-associated. Each spike-specific TCR was assigned to its reactive spike region and to a CD4 or CD8 class using the MIRA data. Log10-transformed breadth and depth values were compared by one-way ANOVA with Sidak's multiple comparisons tests. TCRdb limited this immuneACCESS table to in-frame rearrangements with V and J called. A share of clones is missing; checked studies link under half to unresolved V genes, and the rest is unexplained. V and J calls and clone size are those listed in that table; D and trimming were worked out from the DNA. The sample yields about 93,000 clones; just over 85% were counted once. The ten largest make up 7.9% of the sample.

The source material was peripheral blood, sampled on day 0 of AZD1222 vaccination. Recombination linked TRBV18 to TRBJ1-6; 11 bases in the middle match TRBD1. The clonotype was recovered from an adult in good health. The nucleotides are TGTGCCAGCTCACCCGGGACAGGGGGACCCCTCCACTTT. It translates to CASSPGTGGPLHF.